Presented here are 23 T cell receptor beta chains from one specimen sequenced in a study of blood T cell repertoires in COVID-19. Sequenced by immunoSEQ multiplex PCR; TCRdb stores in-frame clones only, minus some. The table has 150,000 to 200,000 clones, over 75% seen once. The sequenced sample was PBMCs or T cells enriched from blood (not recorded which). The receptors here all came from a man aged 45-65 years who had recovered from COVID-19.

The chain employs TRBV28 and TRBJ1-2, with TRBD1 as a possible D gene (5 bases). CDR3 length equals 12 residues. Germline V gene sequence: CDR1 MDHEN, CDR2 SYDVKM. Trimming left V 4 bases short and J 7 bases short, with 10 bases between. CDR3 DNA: TGTGCCAGCAGTTCTCCAGGGTTTGGCTACACCTTC. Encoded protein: CASSSPGFGYTF.

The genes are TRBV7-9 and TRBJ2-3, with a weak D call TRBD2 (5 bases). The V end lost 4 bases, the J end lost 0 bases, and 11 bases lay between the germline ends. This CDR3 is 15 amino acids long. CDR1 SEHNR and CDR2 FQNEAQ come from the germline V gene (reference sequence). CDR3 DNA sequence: TGTGCCAGCAGCTCCGAGGGCCTTAGCACAGATACGCAGTATTTT. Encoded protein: CASSSEGLSTDTQYF.

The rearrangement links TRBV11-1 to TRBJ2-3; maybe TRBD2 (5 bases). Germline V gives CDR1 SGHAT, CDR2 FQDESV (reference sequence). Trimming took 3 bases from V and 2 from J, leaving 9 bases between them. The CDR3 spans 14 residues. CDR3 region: CASSFGLTTDTQYF. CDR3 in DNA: TGTGCCAGCAGCTTCGGACTTACCACAGATACGCAGTATTTT.

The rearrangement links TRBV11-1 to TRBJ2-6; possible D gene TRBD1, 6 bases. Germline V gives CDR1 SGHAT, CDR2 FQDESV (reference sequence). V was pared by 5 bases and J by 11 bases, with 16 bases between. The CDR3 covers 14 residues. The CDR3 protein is CASSVNRDFHVLTF. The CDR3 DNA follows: TGTGCCAGCAGCGTCAACAGGGATTTCCACGTCCTGACTTTC.

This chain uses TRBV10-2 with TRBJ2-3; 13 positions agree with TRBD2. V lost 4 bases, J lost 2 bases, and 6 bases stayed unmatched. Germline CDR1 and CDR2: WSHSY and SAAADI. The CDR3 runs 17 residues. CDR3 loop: CASSGGLAGLFTDTQYF. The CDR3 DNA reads TGCGCCAGCAGTGGGGGACTAGCGGGACTGTTCACAGATACGCAGTATTTT.

The CDR3 here is CASLGDSYEQYF. The CDR3 coding sequence is TGTGCCAGCCTAGGAGACAGCTACGAGCAGTACTTC. The V and J genes are TRBV28 and TRBJ2-7; the D gene is possibly TRBD1 (5 bases). CDR1 is MDHEN, CDR2 SYDVKM, per germline. The CDR3 totals 12 residues. V lost 8 bases and J lost 3, with 11 bases in between.

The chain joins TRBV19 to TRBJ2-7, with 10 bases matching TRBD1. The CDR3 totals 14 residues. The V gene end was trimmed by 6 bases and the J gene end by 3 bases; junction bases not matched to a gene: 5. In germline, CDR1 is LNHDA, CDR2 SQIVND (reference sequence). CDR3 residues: CASRRGTGVYEQYF. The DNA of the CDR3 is TGTGCCAGTAGGAGAGGGACAGGGGTCTACGAGCAGTACTTC. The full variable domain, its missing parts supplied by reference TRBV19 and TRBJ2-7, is DGGITQSPKYLFRKEGQNVTLSCEQNLNHDAMYWYRQDPGQGLRLIYYSQIVNDFQKGDIAEGYSVSREKKESFPLTVTSAQKNPTAFYLCASRRGTGVYEQYFGPGTRLTVT.

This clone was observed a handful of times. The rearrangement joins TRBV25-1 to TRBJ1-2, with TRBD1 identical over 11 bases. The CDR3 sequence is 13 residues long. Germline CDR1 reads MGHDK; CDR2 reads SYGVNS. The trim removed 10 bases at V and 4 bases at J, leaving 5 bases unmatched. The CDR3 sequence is CATSGTGGYGYTF. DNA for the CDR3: TGTGCCACCTCAGGGACAGGGGGCTATGGCTACACCTTC.

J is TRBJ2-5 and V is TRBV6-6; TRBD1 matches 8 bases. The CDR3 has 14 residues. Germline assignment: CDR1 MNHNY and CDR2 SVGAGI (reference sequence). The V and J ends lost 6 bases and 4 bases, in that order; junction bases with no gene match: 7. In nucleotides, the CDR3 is TGTGCCAGCAGCCCGACAGGGGTCGGAGAGACCCAGTACTTC. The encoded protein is CASSPTGVGETQYF.

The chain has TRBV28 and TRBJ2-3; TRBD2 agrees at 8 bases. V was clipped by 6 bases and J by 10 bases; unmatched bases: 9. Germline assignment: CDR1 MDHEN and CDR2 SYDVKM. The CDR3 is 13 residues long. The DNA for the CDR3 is TGTGCCAGCAGCCCCGGGGGGGCGCCGGCGCAGTATTTT. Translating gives CASSPGGAPAQYF.

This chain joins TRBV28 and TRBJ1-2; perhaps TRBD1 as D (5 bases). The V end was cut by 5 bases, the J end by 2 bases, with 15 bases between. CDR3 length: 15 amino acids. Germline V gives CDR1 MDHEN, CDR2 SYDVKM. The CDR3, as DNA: TGTGCCAGCAGTCTACCCCAGGGTAGCAACTATGGCTACACCTTC. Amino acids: CASSLPQGSNYGYTF.

The CDR3 reads CASSLRQGAVFEQYF. CDR3 nucleotide sequence: TGTGCCAGCAGCCTACGACAGGGGGCGGTTTTCGAGCAGTACTTC. The chain joins TRBV7-2 to TRBJ2-7, with 10 bases fitting TRBD1. In germline, CDR1 is SGHTA, CDR2 FQGNSA. The V gene end was trimmed by 5 bases and the J gene end by 6 bases; junction bases not matched to a gene: 10. This CDR3 comprises 15 residues.

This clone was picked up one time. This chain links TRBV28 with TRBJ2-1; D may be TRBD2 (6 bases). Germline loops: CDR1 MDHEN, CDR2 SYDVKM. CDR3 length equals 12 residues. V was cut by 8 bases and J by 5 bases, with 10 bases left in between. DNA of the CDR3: TGTGCCAGCGAGGGAGGTCACAATGAGCAGTTCTTC. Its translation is CASEGGHNEQFF.

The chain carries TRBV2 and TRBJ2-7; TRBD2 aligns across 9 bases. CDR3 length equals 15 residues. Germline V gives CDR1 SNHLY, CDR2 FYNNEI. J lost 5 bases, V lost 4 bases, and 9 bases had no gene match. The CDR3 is CASSVPLAGVDEQYF. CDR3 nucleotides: TGTGCCAGCAGTGTCCCTTTAGCGGGAGTCGACGAGCAGTACTTC.

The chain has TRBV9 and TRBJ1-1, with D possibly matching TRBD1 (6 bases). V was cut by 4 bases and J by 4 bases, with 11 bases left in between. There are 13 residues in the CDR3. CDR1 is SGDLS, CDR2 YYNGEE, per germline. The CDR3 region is CASSPRTVTEAFF. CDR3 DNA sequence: TGTGCCAGCAGCCCTCGGACAGTCACTGAAGCTTTCTTT.

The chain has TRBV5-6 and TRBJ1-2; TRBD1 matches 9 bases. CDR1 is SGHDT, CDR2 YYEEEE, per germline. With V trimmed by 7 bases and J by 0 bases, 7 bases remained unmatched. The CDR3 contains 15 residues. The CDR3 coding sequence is TGTGCCAGCCTCCCGGGACAGGGTTCTAACTATGGCTACACCTTC. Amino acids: CASLPGQGSNYGYTF.

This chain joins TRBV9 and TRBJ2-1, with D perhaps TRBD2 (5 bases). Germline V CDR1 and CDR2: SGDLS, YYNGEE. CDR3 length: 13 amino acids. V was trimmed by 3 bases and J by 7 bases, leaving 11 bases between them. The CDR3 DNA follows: TGTGCCAGCAGCGCGGGAACAGCGAATGAGCAGTTCTTC. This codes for CASSAGTANEQFF.

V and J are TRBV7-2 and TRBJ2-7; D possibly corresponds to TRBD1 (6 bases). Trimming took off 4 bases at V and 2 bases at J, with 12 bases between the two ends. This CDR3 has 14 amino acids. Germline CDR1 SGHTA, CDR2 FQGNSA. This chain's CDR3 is CASSSRTGTYEQYF. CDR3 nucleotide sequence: TGTGCCAGCAGCTCACGAACAGGGACCTACGAGCAGTACTTC. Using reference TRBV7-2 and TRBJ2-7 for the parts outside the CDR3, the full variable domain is GAGVSQSPSNKVTEKGKDVELRCDPISGHTALYWYRQSLGQGLEFLIYFQGNSAPDKSGLPSDRFSAERTGGSVSTLTIQRTQQEDSAVYLCASSSRTGTYEQYFGPGTRLTVT.

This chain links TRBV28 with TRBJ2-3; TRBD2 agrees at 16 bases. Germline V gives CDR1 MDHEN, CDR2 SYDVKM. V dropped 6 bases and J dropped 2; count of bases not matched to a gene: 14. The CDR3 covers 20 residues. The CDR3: CASSNILGTSGGGATDTQYF. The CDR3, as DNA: TGTGCCAGCAGCAACATCCTCGGGACTAGCGGGGGGGGTGCCACAGATACGCAGTATTTT.

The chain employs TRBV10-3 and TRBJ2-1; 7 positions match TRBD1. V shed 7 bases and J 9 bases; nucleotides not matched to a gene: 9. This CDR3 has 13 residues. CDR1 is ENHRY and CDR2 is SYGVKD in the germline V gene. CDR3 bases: TGTGCCATCAACGAACAGGGGTCCGGTGAGCAGTTCTTC. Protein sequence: CAINEQGSGEQFF.

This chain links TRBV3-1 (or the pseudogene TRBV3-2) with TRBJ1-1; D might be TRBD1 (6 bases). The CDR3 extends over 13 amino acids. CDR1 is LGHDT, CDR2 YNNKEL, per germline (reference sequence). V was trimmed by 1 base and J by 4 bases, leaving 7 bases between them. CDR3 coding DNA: TGTGCCAGCAGCCAAGTACAGGGCACTGAAGCTTTCTTT. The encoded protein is CASSQVQGTEAFF.

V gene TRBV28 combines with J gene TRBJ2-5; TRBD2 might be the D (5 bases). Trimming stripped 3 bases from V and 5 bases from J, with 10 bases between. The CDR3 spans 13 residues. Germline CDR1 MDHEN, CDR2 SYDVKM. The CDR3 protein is CASSFPGIETQYF. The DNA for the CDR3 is TGTGCCAGCAGTTTCCCGGGGATTGAGACCCAGTACTTC.

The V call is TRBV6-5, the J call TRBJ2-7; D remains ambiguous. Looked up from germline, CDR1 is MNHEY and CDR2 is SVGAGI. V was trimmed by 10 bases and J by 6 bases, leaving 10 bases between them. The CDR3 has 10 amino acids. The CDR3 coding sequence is TGTGCCACCGCGTTCGGCGAGCAGTACTTC. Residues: CATAFGEQYF.